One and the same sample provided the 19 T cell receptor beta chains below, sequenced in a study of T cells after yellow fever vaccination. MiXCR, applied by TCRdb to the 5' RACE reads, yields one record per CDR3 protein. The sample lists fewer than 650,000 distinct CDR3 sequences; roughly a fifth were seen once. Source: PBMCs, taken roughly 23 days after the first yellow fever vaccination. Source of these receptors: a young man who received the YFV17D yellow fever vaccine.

The CDR3 loop is CASSRGRGPKDTQYF. CDR3 sequence (DNA): TGTGCCAGCTCACGGGGACGTGGACCTAAAGATACGCAGTATTTT. J is TRBJ2-3 and V is TRBV18; D is tentatively TRBD1 or TRBD2 (5 bases each). CDR1 is KGHSH and CDR2 is LQKENI in the germline V gene. The CDR3 has 15 residues. Between the trimmed V and J ends, which lost 4 bases and 5 bases, there was a span of 16 bases.

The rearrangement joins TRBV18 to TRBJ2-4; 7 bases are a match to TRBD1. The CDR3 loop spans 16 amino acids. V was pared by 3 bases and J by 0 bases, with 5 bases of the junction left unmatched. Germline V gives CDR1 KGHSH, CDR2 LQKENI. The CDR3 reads CASSPGQSIAKNIQYF. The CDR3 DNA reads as TGTGCCAGCTCACCGGGACAGAGCATAGCCAAAAACATTCAGTACTTC.

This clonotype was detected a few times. CDR3 DNA sequence: TGTGCCAGCAGCGGAAGAGGGTACACTGAAGCTTTCTTT. Residues: CASSGRGYTEAFF. V and J are TRBV2 and TRBJ1-1; D gene unclear. Trimming stripped 6 bases from V and 3 bases from J, with 11 bases between. From germline, CDR1 is SNHLY and CDR2 FYNNEI. The CDR3 contains 13 residues.

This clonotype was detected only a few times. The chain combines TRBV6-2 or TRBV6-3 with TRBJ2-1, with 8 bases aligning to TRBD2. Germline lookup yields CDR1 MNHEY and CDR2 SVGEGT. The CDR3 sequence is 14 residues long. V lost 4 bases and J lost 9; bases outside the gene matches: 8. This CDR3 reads CASSSAGGLVEQFF. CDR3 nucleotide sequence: TGTGCCAGCAGTTCCGCGGGGGGTTTGGTTGAGCAGTTCTTC.

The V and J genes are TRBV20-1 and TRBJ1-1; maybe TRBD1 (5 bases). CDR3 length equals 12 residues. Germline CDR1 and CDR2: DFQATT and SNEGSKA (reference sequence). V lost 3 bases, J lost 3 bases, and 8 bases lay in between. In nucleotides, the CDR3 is TGCAGTGCTAGCTACAGGCACACTGAAGCTTTCTTT. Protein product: CSASYRHTEAFF.

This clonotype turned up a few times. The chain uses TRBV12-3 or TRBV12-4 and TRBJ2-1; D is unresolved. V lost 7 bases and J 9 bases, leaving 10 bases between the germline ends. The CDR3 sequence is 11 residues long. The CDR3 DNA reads TGTGCCAGCACCCGGCTGGGTGAGCAGTTCTTC. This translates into CASTRLGEQFF.

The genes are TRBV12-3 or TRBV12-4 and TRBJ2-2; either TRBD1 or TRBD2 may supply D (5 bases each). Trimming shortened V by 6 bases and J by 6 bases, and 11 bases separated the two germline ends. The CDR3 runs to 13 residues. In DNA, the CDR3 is TGTGCCAGCAGACCGGTGGGGGCCGGGGAGCTGTTTTTT. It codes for CASRPVGAGELFF.

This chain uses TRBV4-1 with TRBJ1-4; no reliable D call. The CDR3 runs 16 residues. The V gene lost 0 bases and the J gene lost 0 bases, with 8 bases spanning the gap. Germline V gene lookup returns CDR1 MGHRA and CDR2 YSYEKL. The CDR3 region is CASSQDSISTNEKLFF. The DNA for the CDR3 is TGCGCCAGCAGCCAAGATTCAATCTCAACTAATGAAAAACTGTTTTTT.

The CDR3 loop is CSVEEGFAGGTDTQYF. CDR3 nucleotide sequence: TGCAGCGTTGAAGAGGGCTTTGCGGGGGGGACAGATACGCAGTATTTT. The rearrangement joins TRBV29-1 to TRBJ2-3; TRBD2 matches at 9 bases. V lost 0 bases to trimming and J lost 3 bases; unmatched junction nucleotides: 7. Germline values: CDR1 SQVTM, CDR2 ANQGSEA. The CDR3 has 16 residues.

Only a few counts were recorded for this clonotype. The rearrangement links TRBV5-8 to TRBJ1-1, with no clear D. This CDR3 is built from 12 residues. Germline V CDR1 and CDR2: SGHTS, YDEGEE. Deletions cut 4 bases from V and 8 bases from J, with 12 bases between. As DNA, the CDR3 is TGTGCCAGCAGCCATCCGACACGCGAAGCTTTCTTT. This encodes CASSHPTREAFF.

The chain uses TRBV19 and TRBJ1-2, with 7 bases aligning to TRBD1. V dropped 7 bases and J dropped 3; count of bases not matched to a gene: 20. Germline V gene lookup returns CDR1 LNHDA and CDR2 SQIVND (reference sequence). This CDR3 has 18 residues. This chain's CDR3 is CASNTRTGRDGIDYGYTF. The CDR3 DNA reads TGTGCCAGTAATACCCGGACAGGACGAGATGGTATCGACTATGGCTACACCTTC.

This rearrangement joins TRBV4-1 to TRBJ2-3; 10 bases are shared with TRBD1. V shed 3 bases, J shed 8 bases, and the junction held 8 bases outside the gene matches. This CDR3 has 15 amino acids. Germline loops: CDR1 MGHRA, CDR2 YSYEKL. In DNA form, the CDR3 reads TGCGCCAGCAGCCAGCCGGGACAGGGGAAGGGTACGCAGTATTTT. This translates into CASSQPGQGKGTQYF.

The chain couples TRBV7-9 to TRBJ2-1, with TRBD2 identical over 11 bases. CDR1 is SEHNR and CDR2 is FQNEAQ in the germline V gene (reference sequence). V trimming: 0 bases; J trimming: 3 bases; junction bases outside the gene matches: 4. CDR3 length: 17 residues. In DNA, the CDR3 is TGTGCCAGCAGCTTAGCGGGGGGGACTAGCGGCTACAATGAGCAGTTCTTC. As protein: CASSLAGGTSGYNEQFF.

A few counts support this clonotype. CDR3 in DNA: TGTGCCAGCAGCTTGGATCGGGTCTCCTACAATGAGCAGTTCTTC. It translates to CASSLDRVSYNEQFF. V gene TRBV5-4 combines with J gene TRBJ2-1; the D is unclear. This CDR3 region has 15 residues. Per germline, CDR1 SGHNT and CDR2 YYREEE (reference sequence). Trimming cost V 0 bases and J 0 bases, with 7 bases left between them.

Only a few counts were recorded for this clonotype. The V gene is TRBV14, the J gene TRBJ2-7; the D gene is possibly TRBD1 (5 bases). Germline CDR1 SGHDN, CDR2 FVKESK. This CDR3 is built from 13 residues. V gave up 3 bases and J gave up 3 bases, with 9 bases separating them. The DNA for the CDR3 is TGTGCCAGCAGCCACCTGACAGACTACGAGCAGTACTTC. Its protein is CASSHLTDYEQYF.

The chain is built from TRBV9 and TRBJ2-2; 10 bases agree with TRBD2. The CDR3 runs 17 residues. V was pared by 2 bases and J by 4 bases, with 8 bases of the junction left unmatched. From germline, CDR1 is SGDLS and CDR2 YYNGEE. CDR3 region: CASSVGLSGGATGELFF. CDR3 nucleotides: TGTGCCAGCAGCGTCGGACTAAGCGGGGGGGCCACCGGGGAGCTGTTTTTT.

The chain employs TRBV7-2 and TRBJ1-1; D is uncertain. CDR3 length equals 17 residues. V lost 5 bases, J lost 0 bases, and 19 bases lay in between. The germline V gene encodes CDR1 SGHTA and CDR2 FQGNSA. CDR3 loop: CASSPRSLNLLNTEAFF. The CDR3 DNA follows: TGTGCCAGCAGCCCAAGAAGCCTCAACCTATTGAACACTGAAGCTTTCTTT. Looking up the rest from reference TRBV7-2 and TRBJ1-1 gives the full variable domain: GAGVSQSPSNKVTEKGKDVELRCDPISGHTALYWYRQSLGQGLEFLIYFQGNSAPDKSGLPSDRFSAERTGGSVSTLTIQRTQQEDSAVYLCASSPRSLNLLNTEAFFGQGTRLTVV.

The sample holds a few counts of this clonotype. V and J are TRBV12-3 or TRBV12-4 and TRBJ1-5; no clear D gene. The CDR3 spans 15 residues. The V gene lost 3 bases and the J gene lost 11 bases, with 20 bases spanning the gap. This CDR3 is CASSFGRTFGGAQHF. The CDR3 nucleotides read TGTGCCAGCAGTTTCGGTCGGACGTTTGGCGGGGCCCAGCATTTT.

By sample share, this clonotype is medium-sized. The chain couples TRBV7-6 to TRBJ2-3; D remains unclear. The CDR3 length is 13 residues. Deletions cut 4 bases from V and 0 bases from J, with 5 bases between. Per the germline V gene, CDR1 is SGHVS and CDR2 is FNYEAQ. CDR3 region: CASSYTSTDTQYF. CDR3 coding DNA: TGTGCCAGCAGCTACACTAGCACAGATACGCAGTATTTT.